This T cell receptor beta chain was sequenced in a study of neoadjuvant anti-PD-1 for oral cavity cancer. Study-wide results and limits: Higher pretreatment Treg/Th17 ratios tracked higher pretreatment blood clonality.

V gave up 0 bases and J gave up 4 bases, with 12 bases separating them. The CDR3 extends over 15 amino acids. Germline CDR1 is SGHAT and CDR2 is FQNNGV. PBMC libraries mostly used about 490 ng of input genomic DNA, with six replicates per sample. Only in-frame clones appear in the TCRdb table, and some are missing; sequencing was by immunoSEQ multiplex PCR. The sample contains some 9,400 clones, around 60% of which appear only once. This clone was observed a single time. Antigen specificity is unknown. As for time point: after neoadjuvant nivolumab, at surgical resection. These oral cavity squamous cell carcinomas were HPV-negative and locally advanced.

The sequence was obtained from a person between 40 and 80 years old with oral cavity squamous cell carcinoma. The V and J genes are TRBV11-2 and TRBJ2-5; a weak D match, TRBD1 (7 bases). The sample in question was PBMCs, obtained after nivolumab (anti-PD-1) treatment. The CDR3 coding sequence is TGTGCCAGCAGCTTAGAGGGCAGGGGGGTAGAGACCCAGTACTTC. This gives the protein CASSLEGRGVETQYF.